The rows below give T cell receptor beta chains drawn from one sample of a study of OX40 agonist ivuxolimab in advanced cancers. Repertoires were generated with immunoSEQ multiplex PCR, while TCRdb's copy carries only in-frame clones and drops some. The profile shows about 120,000 clones, 80% to 90% of them singletons. Sequenced material: CD4+ or CD8+ T cells sorted from blood, taken in a trial of the OX40 agonist ivuxolimab. These receptors were collected from an adult with an advanced solid tumor such as melanoma, head and neck, liver or kidney cancer. Both conserved end residues are part of each CDR3. The D gene is left open where the match is weak. Clone size is shown for a subset of rows, as once, few, many or a class of expanded clone.

CASSPRTGEETQYF	TGTGCCAGCAGCCCCCGGACAGGAGAGGAGACCCAGTACTTC	TRBV7-2	NA	TRBJ2-5	TRBD1
CASSFGGTGTYEQYF	TGTGCCAGCAGTTTTGGGGGGACAGGGACCTACGAGCAGTACTTC	TRBV28	NA	TRBJ2-7	TRBD1
CASSLSGTDYEQYF	TGTGCCAGCAGCTTAAGTGGCACTGACTACGAGCAGTACTTC	TRBV5-4	few	TRBJ2-7	NA
CARSSRPRGNDNEKLFF	TGTGCCAGAAGCTCACGTCCCAGGGGAAATGATAATGAAAAACTGTTTTTT	TRBV5-3	NA	TRBJ1-4	NA
CATAGGPSNTGELFF	TGTGCCACCGCGGGGGGGCCATCGAACACCGGGGAGCTGTTTTTT	TRBV15	NA	TRBJ2-2	TRBD2
CASSQTGTGNQPQHF	TGTGCCAGCAGTCAGACCGGGACGGGGAATCAGCCCCAGCATTTT	TRBV28	NA	TRBJ1-5	NA
CASSSQGDYNSPLHF	TGTGCCAGCAGCTCACAGGGAGACTATAATTCACCCCTCCACTTT	TRBV11-2	NA	TRBJ1-6	NA
CASSFQGGQIRPPLHF	TGTGCCAGCAGTTTCCAGGGGGGGCAAATACGTCCACCCCTCCACTTT	TRBV28	NA	TRBJ1-6	TRBD1
CASSGGQGSGEKLFF	TGTGCCAGCAGTGGCGGACAGGGCTCAGGCGAAAAACTGTTTTTT	TRBV2	NA	TRBJ1-4	TRBD1
CAIRDSSGNTIYF	TGTGCCATCAGGGACAGCTCTGGAAACACCATATATTTT	TRBV10-3	NA	TRBJ1-3	NA
CASSLYIAGATDTQYF	TGTGCCAGCAGTTTATACATAGCGGGAGCCACAGATACGCAGTATTTT	TRBV27	NA	TRBJ2-3	TRBD2
CASSQDRADKGYTF	TGCGCCAGCAGCCAAGACAGGGCGGATAAAGGCTACACCTTC	TRBV4-3	NA	TRBJ1-2	NA
CASSYGQGPGNTIYF	TGTGCCAGCAGTTATGGACAGGGGCCCGGAAACACCATATATTTT	TRBV6-5	NA	TRBJ1-3	TRBD1
CATSRDWQGSEAFF	TGTGCCACCAGCAGAGATTGGCAGGGGAGTGAAGCTTTCTTT	TRBV15	NA	TRBJ1-1	NA
CASSPTVRADGYTF	TGTGCCAGCAGCCCGACAGTGCGCGCTGACGGCTACACCTTC	TRBV7-3	NA	TRBJ1-2	NA
CASSTRRQETQYF	TGCGCCAGCAGCACCCGACGCCAAGAGACCCAGTACTTC	TRBV5-1	NA	TRBJ2-5	NA
CSAWTGLQETQYF	TGCAGCGCTTGGACAGGCCTACAAGAGACCCAGTACTTC	TRBV29-1	NA	TRBJ2-5	TRBD1
CASSPSTPTSSQETQYF	TGTGCCAGCTCACCAAGTACCCCGACTAGCAGTCAAGAGACCCAGTACTTC	TRBV18	NA	TRBJ2-5	TRBD2
CASSDGGQNLYTQYF	TGTGCCAGCAGTGACGGGGGGCAAAATTTGTATACGCAGTATTTT	TRBV7-2	NA	TRBJ2-3	NA
CASSHGGLAGAYNEQFF	TGCGCCAGCAGCCACGGGGGACTAGCGGGGGCCTACAATGAGCAGTTCTTC	TRBV4-1	NA	TRBJ2-1	TRBD2
CSVGTGTDTQYF	TGCAGCGTCGGGACAGGCACAGATACGCAGTATTTT	TRBV29-1	NA	TRBJ2-3	TRBD1
CASSQGTGKWSPLHF	TGTGCCAGCAGCCAAGGGACAGGGAAATGGTCACCCCTCCACTTT	TRBV7-8	NA	TRBJ1-6	TRBD1
CSVGTSATNEKLFF	TGCAGCGTCGGTACGTCAGCAACTAATGAAAAACTGTTTTTT	TRBV29-1	NA	TRBJ1-4	NA
CASSWHGEGVYEQYF	TGCGCCAGCAGCTGGCACGGGGAGGGTGTCTACGAGCAGTACTTC	TRBV4-3	once	TRBJ2-7	TRBD2
CASSLGTDLPDTQYF	TGTGCCAGCAGCTTAGGGACAGATCTCCCAGATACGCAGTATTTT	TRBV5-4	NA	TRBJ2-3	TRBD1
CASSLAGDPYGYTF	TGTGCCAGCAGCTTAGCGGGGGACCCCTATGGCTACACCTTC	TRBV7-2	NA	TRBJ1-2	NA
CASSATGGTLNTEAFF	TGTGCCAGCAGCGCCACCGGGGGGACCTTAAACACTGAAGCTTTCTTT	TRBV9	NA	TRBJ1-1	NA
CACGRWGTEAFF	TGTGCCTGCGGACGGTGGGGCACTGAAGCTTTCTTT	TRBV30	NA	TRBJ1-1	NA
CASSAMITNEKLFF	TGTGCCAGCAGTGCGATGATAACTAATGAAAAACTGTTTTTT	TRBV2	NA	TRBJ1-4	NA
CASSLGRGVSYEQYF	TGTGCCAGCAGCTTAGGCAGGGGCGTGTCCTACGAGCAGTACTTC	TRBV7-2	NA	TRBJ2-7	NA
CASSFSIKETQYF	TGTGCCAGCAGCTTCTCAATCAAGGAGACCCAGTACTTC	TRBV7-9	NA	TRBJ2-5	NA
CASSGGARETQYF	TGCGCCAGCAGTGGGGGGGCTCGAGAGACCCAGTACTTC	TRBV10-2	once	TRBJ2-5	NA
CASSIDRTANGYTF	TGTGCCAGTAGTATAGATCGAACAGCTAATGGCTACACCTTC	TRBV19	NA	TRBJ1-2	NA
CASSGTGTREQYF	TGCGCCAGCAGTGGGACAGGGACTAGGGAGCAGTACTTC	TRBV10-1	once	TRBJ2-7	NA
CASSPPGQGIEAFF	TGTGCCAGCTCACCACCGGGACAGGGGATTGAAGCTTTCTTT	TRBV18	NA	TRBJ1-1	TRBD1
CASSQVVFSPGPLNTGELFF	TGTGCCAGCAGCCAAGTTGTTTTTAGTCCGGGCCCACTGAACACCGGGGAGCTGTTTTTT	TRBV14	NA	TRBJ2-2	NA